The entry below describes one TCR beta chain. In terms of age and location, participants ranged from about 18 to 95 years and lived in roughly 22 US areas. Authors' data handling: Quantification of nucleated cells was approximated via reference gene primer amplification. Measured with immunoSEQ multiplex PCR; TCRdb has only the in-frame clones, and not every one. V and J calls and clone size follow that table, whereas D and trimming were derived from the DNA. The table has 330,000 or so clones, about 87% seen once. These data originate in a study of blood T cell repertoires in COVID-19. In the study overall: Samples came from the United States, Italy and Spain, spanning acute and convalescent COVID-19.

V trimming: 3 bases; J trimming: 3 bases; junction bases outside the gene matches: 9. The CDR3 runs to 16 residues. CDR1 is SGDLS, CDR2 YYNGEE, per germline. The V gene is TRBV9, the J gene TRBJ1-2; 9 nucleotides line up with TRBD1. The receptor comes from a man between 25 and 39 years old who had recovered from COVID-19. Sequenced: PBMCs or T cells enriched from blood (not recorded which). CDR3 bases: TGTGCCAGCAGCGGCTTCCGGGACAGGGCGGACTATGGCTACACCTTC. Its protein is CASSGFRDRADYGYTF.